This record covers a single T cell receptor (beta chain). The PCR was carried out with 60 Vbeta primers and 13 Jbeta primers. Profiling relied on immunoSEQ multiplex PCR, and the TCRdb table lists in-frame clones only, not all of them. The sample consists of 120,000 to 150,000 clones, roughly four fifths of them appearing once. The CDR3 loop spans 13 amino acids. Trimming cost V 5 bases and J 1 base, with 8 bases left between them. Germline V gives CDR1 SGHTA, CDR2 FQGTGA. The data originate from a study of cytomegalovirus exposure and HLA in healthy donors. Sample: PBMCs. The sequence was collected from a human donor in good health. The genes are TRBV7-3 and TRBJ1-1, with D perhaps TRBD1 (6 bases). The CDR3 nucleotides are TGTGCCAGCAGCGTGGACAGGAACACTGAAGCTTTCTTT. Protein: CASSVDRNTEAFF.